Presented here are 28 T cell receptor beta chains from one specimen sequenced in a study of blood T cell repertoires in COVID-19. Data came from immunoSEQ multiplex PCR; TCRdb stores just in-frame clones and leaves some out. The table lists about 210,000 clones, approximately 84% of them singletons. Source material: peripheral blood. All receptors come from a woman aged 45-65 years with active or convalescent COVID-19.

This chain joins TRBV6-5 and TRBJ2-5; D not certain. Germline CDR1 reads MNHEY; CDR2 reads SVGAGI. CDR3 length: 15 amino acids. Trimming left V 7 bases short and J 1 base short, with 16 bases between. In nucleotides, the CDR3 is TGTGCCAGCACTATAGTGTGGTCCCCCCAAGAGACCCAGTACTTC. It specifies CASTIVWSPQETQYF.

V gene TRBV6-5 combines with J gene TRBJ1-2; no definite D call. This CDR3 has 13 residues. Germline V lookup: CDR1 MNHEY, CDR2 SVGAGI. V lost 11 bases and J 4 bases, leaving 17 bases between the germline ends. Written as DNA, the CDR3 is TGTGCCGGTTCACCGGCGGGAGGCTATGGCTACACCTTC. As protein: CAGSPAGGYGYTF.

V gene TRBV19 combines with J gene TRBJ1-2, with a weak D call TRBD1 (5 bases). Trimming took 1 base from V and 5 from J, leaving 14 bases between them. Germline assignment: CDR1 LNHDA and CDR2 SQIVND (reference sequence). The CDR3 contains 15 residues. As DNA, the CDR3 is TGTGCCAGTAGTATAGCCTGGGGGACTGGGTATGGCTACACCTTC. Encoded protein: CASSIAWGTGYGYTF. The entire variable domain, with the rest obtained from reference TRBV19 and TRBJ1-2, is as follows: DGGITQSPKYLFRKEGQNVTLSCEQNLNHDAMYWYRQDPGQGLRLIYYSQIVNDFQKGDIAEGYSVSREKKESFPLTVTSAQKNPTAFYLCASSIAWGTGYGYTFGSGTRLTVV.

The chain links TRBV2 to TRBJ1-1; D remains unclear. The CDR3 consists of 13 residues. V was shortened by 6 bases and J by 1 base, with 9 bases between the two germline ends. Per germline, CDR1 SNHLY and CDR2 FYNNEI. The CDR3 sequence is CASRAGRNTEAFF. CDR3 in DNA: TGTGCCAGCAGAGCCGGGAGGAACACTGAAGCTTTCTTT.

The chain joins TRBV6-5 to TRBJ1-4; D gene unclear. The germline V gene encodes CDR1 MNHEY and CDR2 SVGAGI. This CDR3 is built from 16 residues. Trimming cost V 2 bases and J 2 bases, with 12 bases left between them. The CDR3 loop reads CASSYNPSGTNEKLFF. CDR3 coding DNA: TGTGCCAGCAGTTACAACCCTAGCGGTACTAATGAAAAACTGTTTTTT.

This chain joins TRBV6-1 and TRBJ1-6; D possibly corresponds to TRBD1 (5 bases). Germline V gene data show CDR1 as MNHNS and CDR2 as SASEGT. Trimming shortened V by 0 bases and J by 6 bases, and 12 bases separated the two germline ends. The CDR3 covers 16 residues. The CDR3 sequence is CASSEALNRLNSPLHF. CDR3 bases: TGTGCCAGCAGTGAAGCGCTTAACAGGCTTAATTCACCCCTCCACTTT.

The chain's CDR3 is CASSKKREGNEQFF. For the CDR3, the DNA is TGTGCCAGCAGCAAAAAGCGGGAGGGGAATGAGCAGTTCTTC. This chain joins TRBV7-9 and TRBJ2-1; 10 nucleotides line up with TRBD2. The ends lost 5 bases at V and 7 bases at J; junction bases unmatched: 5. Germline V lookup: CDR1 SEHNR, CDR2 FQNEAQ (reference sequence). The CDR3 is 14 amino acids.

CDR3 coding DNA: TGTGCCAGCAGTCCTGCCGGGACAGGGGTCTCTGGGGCCAACGTCCTGACTTTC. Protein sequence: CASSPAGTGVSGANVLTF. V is TRBV6-6 and J is TRBJ2-6; the match to TRBD1 covers 10 bases. Germline lookup yields CDR1 MNHNY and CDR2 SVGAGI (reference sequence). This CDR3 spans 18 amino acids. Trimming cost V 5 bases and J 0 bases; bases outside gene matches: 7.

This clone was observed once. The rearrangement joins TRBV28 to TRBJ2-7, with TRBD1 matching over 10 bases. V shed 7 bases, J shed 11 bases, and the junction held 5 bases outside the gene matches. Looked up from germline, CDR1 is MDHEN and CDR2 is SYDVKM. The CDR3 sequence is 11 residues long. Here the CDR3 reads CASIRQGAKYF. Here the CDR3 DNA reads TGTGCCAGCATCCGACAGGGGGCTAAGTACTTC.

In this sample, this clone turned up once. The V call is TRBV4-1, the J call TRBJ2-7, with 11 bases fitting TRBD2. Germline lookup yields CDR1 MGHRA and CDR2 YSYEKL. This CDR3 spans 15 amino acids. Trimming cost V 6 bases and J 5 bases; bases outside gene matches: 9. The CDR3 nucleotides read TGCGCCAGCAGTTCAACCCTAGCGGGAGGCAACGAGCAGTACTTC. It is translated as CASSSTLAGGNEQYF.

The chain links TRBV24-1 to TRBJ1-2; 10 bases are shared with TRBD1. The CDR3 loop spans 14 amino acids. J gave up 7 bases and V 4 bases, and 5 bases lay outside the gene matches. Germline V CDR1 and CDR2: KGHDR, SFDVKD. CDR3 DNA: TGTGCCACCAGTGACCAGGACAGGGGGAGTGGCTACACCTTC. Translating it yields CATSDQDRGSGYTF.

This clone was found a few times. This chain links TRBV6-4 with TRBJ2-2; 7 bases line up with TRBD1. V shed 2 bases, J shed 6 bases, and the junction held 6 bases outside the gene matches. The germline V gene encodes CDR1 MRHNA and CDR2 SNTAGT. CDR3 size: 15 residues. CDR3 DNA sequence: TGTGCCAGCAGTGACGAAGGGGGCGCAGCCGGGGAGCTGTTTTTT. Amino acids: CASSDEGGAAGELFF.

The chain uses TRBV5-6 and TRBJ2-4, with 9 bases that match TRBD1. CDR3 length: 15 amino acids. The germline V gene has CDR1 SGHDT and CDR2 YYEEEE. Unmatched junction bases numbered 9, after V lost 5 bases and J lost 6 bases. CDR3 DNA sequence: TGTGCCAGCAGTTCCGGGACAGGGAGGATAAACATTCAGTACTTC. It codes for CASSSGTGRINIQYF.

J is TRBJ1-2 and V is TRBV27; a possible D gene is TRBD1 (5 bases). V lost 4 bases and J 8 bases, leaving 23 bases between the germline ends. The CDR3 loop spans 16 amino acids. The germline V gene has CDR1 MNHEY and CDR2 SMNVEV (reference sequence). The CDR3 protein is CASSSSAGGVRRGYTF. CDR3 sequence (DNA): TGTGCCAGCAGTTCTTCCGCCGGGGGGGTACGGAGGGGCTACACCTTC.

A single count supports this clone. The chain uses TRBV30 and TRBJ1-2; D perhaps matches TRBD1 (5 bases). The CDR3 runs 13 residues. Germline assignment: CDR1 GTSNPN and CDR2 SVGIG (reference sequence). V was clipped by 1 base and J by 4 bases, with 10 bases between them. Written as DNA, the CDR3 is TGTGCCTGGAGTGCAGGGTCTGGCTATGGCTACACCTTC. Protein product: CAWSAGSGYGYTF.

The chain is built from TRBV7-9 and TRBJ2-3, with 7 nucleotides matching TRBD1. The CDR3 extends over 13 amino acids. The germline CDR1 and CDR2 sequences are SEHNR and FQNEAQ (reference sequence). J lost 10 bases, V lost 6 bases, and 10 bases had no gene match. For the CDR3, the DNA is TGTGCCAGCAGTCAGCGACAGGGCCTGGCGCAGTATTTT. It translates to CASSQRQGLAQYF.

The V call is TRBV11-2, the J call TRBJ1-4, with D unclear. Germline CDR1 is SGHAT and CDR2 is FQNNGV. This CDR3 is built from 13 residues. Trimming took 5 bases from V and 4 from J, leaving 8 bases between them. The CDR3: CASSPTLNEKLFF. The CDR3 DNA reads as TGTGCCAGCAGCCCGACTCTTAATGAAAAACTGTTTTTT.

The chain uses TRBV3-1 (or the pseudogene TRBV3-2) and TRBJ2-6; 7 bases align to TRBD1. Germline loops: CDR1 LGHDT, CDR2 YNNKEL (reference sequence). This CDR3 is built from 18 residues. Germline trimming cut 4 bases from V and 4 bases from J; bases unmatched to any gene: 13. CDR3 region: CASSPLTQGPPGANVLTF. DNA for the CDR3: TGTGCCAGCAGCCCTTTAACACAGGGGCCTCCAGGGGCCAACGTCCTGACTTTC.

The chain recombines TRBV5-1 with TRBJ2-1; 14 bases match TRBD2. The CDR3 is made up of 17 amino acids. The J segment lost 6 bases and the V segment lost 4 bases, leaving 9 bases of the junction unmatched. CDR1 is SGHRS, CDR2 YFSETQ, per germline. The CDR3 DNA sequence: TGCGCCAGCAGCCGTTGGGGACTAGCGGGAGTATCCAATGAGCAGTTCTTC. Translated, it gives CASSRWGLAGVSNEQFF.

The chain recombines TRBV5-8 with TRBJ1-6, with TRBD1 as a possible D gene (6 bases). Trimming pared 4 bases from V and 17 bases from J, leaving 19 bases between. CDR1 is SGHTS, CDR2 YDEGEE, per germline. The CDR3 runs 13 residues. The CDR3 DNA follows: TGTGCCAGCAGCCCGTTTAGGGAGACAGGCGTCCACTTT. Encoded protein: CASSPFRETGVHF.

The J gene is TRBJ2-1, the V gene TRBV2; 8 nucleotides line up with TRBD2. Germline loops: CDR1 SNHLY, CDR2 FYNNEI. The trim removed 8 bases at V and 12 bases at J, leaving 9 bases unmatched. This CDR3 comprises 12 residues. The CDR3 DNA follows: TGTGCCAGCTCAAGCGGGAGCTTGATGCAGTTCTTC. As protein: CASSSGSLMQFF. Using reference TRBV2 and TRBJ2-1 for the parts outside the CDR3, the full variable domain is EPEVTQTPSHQVTQMGQEVILRCVPISNHLYFYWYRQILGQKVEFLVSFYNNEISEKSEIFDDQFSVERPDGSNFTLKIRSTKLEDSAMYFCASSSGSLMQFFGPGTRLTVL.

V and J are TRBV5-1 and TRBJ1-4, with 10 bases aligning to TRBD1. CDR3 length equals 15 residues. Germline CDR1 is SGHRS and CDR2 is YFSETQ. V was clipped by 2 bases and J by 5 bases; unmatched bases: 3. The CDR3 DNA follows: TGCGCCAGCAGCTTCGGGACAGGGGCGAATGAAAAACTGTTTTTT. Protein sequence: CASSFGTGANEKLFF. Variable domain in full (rest from reference TRBV5-1 and TRBJ1-4): KAGVTQTPRYLIKTRGQQVTLSCSPISGHRSVSWYQQTPGQGLQFLFEYFSETQRNKGNFPGRFSGRQFSNSRSEMNVSTLELGDSALYLCASSFGTGANEKLFFGSGTQLSVL.

CDR3 sequence (DNA): TGTGCCACCAGTGATCCCCGAGGGCCCTACGAGCAGTACGTC. Protein product: CATSDPRGPYEQYV. The chain employs TRBV24-1 and TRBJ2-7; possibly TRBD2 for D (5 bases). The CDR3 covers 14 residues. Deletions cut 3 bases from V and 2 bases from J, with 10 bases between. CDR1 is KGHDR and CDR2 is SFDVKD in the germline V gene.

This chain links TRBV29-1 with TRBJ2-5, with D possibly matching TRBD1 (5 bases). The V end was cut by 4 bases, the J end by 5 bases, with 11 bases between. The CDR3 totals 12 residues. Germline V gene sequence: CDR1 SQVTM, CDR2 ANQGSEA. CDR3 amino acids: CSVGQPSETQYF. The CDR3 bases are TGCAGCGTTGGACAGCCTTCGGAGACCCAGTACTTC.

The V gene is TRBV19, the J gene TRBJ2-2; no firm D call. Per the germline V gene, CDR1 is LNHDA and CDR2 is SQIVND (reference sequence). The germline V and J ends were trimmed by 5 bases and 0 bases, with 7 bases remaining between them. The CDR3 contains 14 residues. The CDR3 DNA sequence: TGTGCCAGTAGTGACGGAGCGAACACCGGGGAGCTGTTTTTT. Amino acids: CASSDGANTGELFF.

The chain links TRBV4-1 to TRBJ1-5; maybe TRBD1 (6 bases). The CDR3 has 15 residues. Deletions cut 1 base from V and 5 bases from J, with 12 bases between. The germline V gene has CDR1 MGHRA and CDR2 YSYEKL. CDR3 protein: CASSQGGGRDQPQHF. In DNA form, the CDR3 reads TGCGCCAGCAGCCAAGGTGGGGGCAGGGATCAGCCCCAGCATTTT.

The chain carries TRBV7-3 and TRBJ2-5; a weak D match, TRBD2 (7 bases). Germline CDR1 and CDR2: SGHTA and FQGTGA. V was clipped by 5 bases and J by 5 bases, with 18 bases between them. The CDR3 runs to 15 residues. The CDR3 DNA reads TGTGCCAGCAGCCTATCCAATGGGGGGGCGGAGACCCAGTACTTC. Translated: CASSLSNGGAETQYF.

The genes are TRBV5-6 and TRBJ1-1; TRBD1 aligns across 9 bases. The V gene's germline CDR1 is SGHDT and CDR2 YYEEEE. The trim removed 4 bases at V and 11 bases at J, leaving 21 bases unmatched. The CDR3 spans 17 residues. The CDR3 reads CASSLAGRDRALPVAFF. Written as DNA, the CDR3 is TGTGCCAGCAGCCTAGCAGGGCGGGACAGGGCCCTTCCTGTGGCTTTCTTT.